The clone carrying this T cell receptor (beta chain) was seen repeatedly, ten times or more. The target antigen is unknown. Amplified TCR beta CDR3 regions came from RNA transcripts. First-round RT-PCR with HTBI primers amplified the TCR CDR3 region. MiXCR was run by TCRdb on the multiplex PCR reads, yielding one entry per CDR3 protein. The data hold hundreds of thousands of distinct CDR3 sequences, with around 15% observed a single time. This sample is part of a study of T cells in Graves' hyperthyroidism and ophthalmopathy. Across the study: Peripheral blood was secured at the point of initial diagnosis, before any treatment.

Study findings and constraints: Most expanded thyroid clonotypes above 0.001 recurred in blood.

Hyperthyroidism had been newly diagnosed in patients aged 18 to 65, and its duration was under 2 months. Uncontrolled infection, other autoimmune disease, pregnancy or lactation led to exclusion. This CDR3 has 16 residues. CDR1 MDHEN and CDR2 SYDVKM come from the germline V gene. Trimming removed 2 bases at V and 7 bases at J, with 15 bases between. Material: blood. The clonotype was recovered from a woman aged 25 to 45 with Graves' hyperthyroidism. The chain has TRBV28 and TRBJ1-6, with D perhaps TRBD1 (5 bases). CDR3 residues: CASSLLFQGDNSPLHF. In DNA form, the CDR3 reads TGTGCCAGCAGTTTACTTTTTCAGGGAGACAATTCACCCCTCCACTTT.